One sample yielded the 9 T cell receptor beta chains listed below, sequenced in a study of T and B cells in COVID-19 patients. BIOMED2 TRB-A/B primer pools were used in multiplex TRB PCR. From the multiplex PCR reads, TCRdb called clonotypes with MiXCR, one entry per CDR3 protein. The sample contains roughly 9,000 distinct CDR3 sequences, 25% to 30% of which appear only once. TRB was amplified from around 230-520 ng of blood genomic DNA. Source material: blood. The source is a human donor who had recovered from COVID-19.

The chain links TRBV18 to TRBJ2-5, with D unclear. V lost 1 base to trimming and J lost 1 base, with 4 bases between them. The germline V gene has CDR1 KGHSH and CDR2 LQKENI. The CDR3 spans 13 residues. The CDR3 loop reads CASSPLVQETQYF. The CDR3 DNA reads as TGTGCCAGCTCACCACTGGTCCAAGAGACCCAGTACTTC.

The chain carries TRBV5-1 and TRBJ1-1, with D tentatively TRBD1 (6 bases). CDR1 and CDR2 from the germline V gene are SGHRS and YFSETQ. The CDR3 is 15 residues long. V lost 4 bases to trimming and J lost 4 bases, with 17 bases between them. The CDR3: CASSPTSGAATEAFF. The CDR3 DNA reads TGCGCCAGCAGCCCCACTTCAGGGGCGGCCACTGAAGCTTTCTTT.

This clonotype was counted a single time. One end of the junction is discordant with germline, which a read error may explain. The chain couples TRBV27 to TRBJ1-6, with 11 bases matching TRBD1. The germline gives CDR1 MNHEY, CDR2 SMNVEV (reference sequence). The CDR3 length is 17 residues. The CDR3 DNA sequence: TGTGCCAGCTCCTCACTCGGGACAGGGGGTAATAATTCACCCCTTTACTTT. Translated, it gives CASSSLGTGGNNSPLYF.

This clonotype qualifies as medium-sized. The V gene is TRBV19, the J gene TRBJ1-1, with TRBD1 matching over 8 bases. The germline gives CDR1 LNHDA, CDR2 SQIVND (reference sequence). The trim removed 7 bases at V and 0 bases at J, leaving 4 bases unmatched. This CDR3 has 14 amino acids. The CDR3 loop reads CASIPTGVNTEAFF. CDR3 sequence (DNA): TGTGCCAGTATCCCGACAGGGGTGAACACTGAAGCTTTCTTT.

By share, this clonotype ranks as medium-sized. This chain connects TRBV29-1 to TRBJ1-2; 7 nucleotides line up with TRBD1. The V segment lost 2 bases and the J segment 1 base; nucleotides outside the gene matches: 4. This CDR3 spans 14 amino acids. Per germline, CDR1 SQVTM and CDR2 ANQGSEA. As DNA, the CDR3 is TGCAGCGTTGAACTGGGACAGCTTAACTATGGCTACACCTTC. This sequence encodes CSVELGQLNYGYTF.

The CDR3 DNA sequence: TGCAGTGCTAGAGATTCCGAGGGGGGAATCGGCTACGAGCAGTACTTC. Translation gives CSARDSEGGIGYEQYF. V is TRBV20-1 and J is TRBJ2-7; D could derive from TRBD1 or TRBD2 (6 bases each). The germline gives CDR1 DFQATT, CDR2 SNEGSKA (reference sequence). This CDR3 contains 16 residues. The V end lost 0 bases, the J end lost 3 bases, and 18 bases lay between the germline ends.

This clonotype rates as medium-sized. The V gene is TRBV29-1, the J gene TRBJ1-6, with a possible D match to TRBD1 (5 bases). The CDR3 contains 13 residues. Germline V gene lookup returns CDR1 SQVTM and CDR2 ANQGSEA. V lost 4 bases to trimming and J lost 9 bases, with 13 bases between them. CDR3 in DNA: TGCAGCGTTGGTGAGGGGTTAGGTTCACCCCTCCACTTT. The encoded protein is CSVGEGLGSPLHF.

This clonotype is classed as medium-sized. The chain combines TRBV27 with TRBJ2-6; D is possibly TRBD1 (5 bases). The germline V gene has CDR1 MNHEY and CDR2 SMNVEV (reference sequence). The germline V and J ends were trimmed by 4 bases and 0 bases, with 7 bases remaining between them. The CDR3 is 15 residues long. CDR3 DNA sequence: TGTGCCAGCAGTTGGGGCCTCTCTGGGGCCAACGTCCTGACTTTC. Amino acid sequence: CASSWGLSGANVLTF.

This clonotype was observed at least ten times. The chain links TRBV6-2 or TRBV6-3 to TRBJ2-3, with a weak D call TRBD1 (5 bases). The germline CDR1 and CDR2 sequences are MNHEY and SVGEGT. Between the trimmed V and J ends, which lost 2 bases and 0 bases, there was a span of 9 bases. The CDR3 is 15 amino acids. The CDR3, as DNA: TGTGCCAGCAGTTACGACAGAACTAGCACAGATACGCAGTATTTT. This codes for CASSYDRTSTDTQYF.